Detailed here is one T cell receptor (beta chain). Its antigen is unidentified. This sample stems from a study of vaccination effects on CD4 cells after COVID-19. Study at large: Post-vaccine sampling took place a median of 72 days after the second dose. Findings of the study overall: Only 1 of 255 vaccine-induced clones from healthy vaccinees cross-reacted with common cold coronaviruses.

Germline CDR1 SGHTA, CDR2 FQGNSA. Losses at the gene ends were 0 bases for V and 0 bases for J; bases not matched to a gene: 2. The CDR3 totals 16 residues. Before sequencing, viral peptide pools were used by the ViraFEST assay to expand antigen-specific CD4+ T cells. The culture ran for roughly ten days, and then CD4+ T cells were isolated. Of the BNT162b2 and mRNA-1273 vaccines, participants received two doses of one or the other. Cultures received IL-2 medium that replaced half the medium on days 3 and 7. TCRdb's table, derived via immunoSEQ multiplex PCR, lists solely in-frame clones and lacks some. The table lists roughly 23,000 clones, over 70% of them singletons, with about 25% in the top ten.

This TCR came from a human donor who received a COVID-19 vaccine. The sequencing here drew on CD4+ T cells from PBMCs cultured with HCoV-NL63 spike peptides, taken after COVID-19 vaccination. The V and J genes are TRBV7-2 and TRBJ2-7, with 10 bases lining up with TRBD2. The CDR3 bases are TGTGCCAGCAGCTTAGCTAGCGGGGGGAACTCCTACGAGCAGTACTTC. This translates into CASSLASGGNSYEQYF.